The source of this T cell receptor beta chain is a study of T cells in Graves' hyperthyroidism and ophthalmopathy. Duration under 3 months, a NOSPECS grade of at least 4, and a Clinical Activity Score of at least 3 characterized the ophthalmopathy patients. This clonotype appeared many times. It was RNA transcripts that yielded the amplified TCR beta CDR3 regions. HTBI primers were used for first-round RT-PCR of the TCR CDR3. TCRdb re-called the multiplex PCR reads through MiXCR, storing one row per CDR3 protein. In the table there are 330,000 or so distinct CDR3 sequences, roughly 20% of which are singletons. Trimming pared 1 base from V and 6 bases from J, leaving 10 bases between. The CDR3 loop spans 14 amino acids.

The TCR was taken from a woman in her 40s with Graves' ophthalmopathy. Sequences were obtained from blood. The rearrangement joins TRBV12-3 or TRBV12-4 to TRBJ1-5; D is ambiguous. CDR3 protein: CASSLVAFSQPQHF. The CDR3 DNA is TGTGCCAGCAGTTTAGTCGCCTTTAGTCAGCCCCAGCATTTT.